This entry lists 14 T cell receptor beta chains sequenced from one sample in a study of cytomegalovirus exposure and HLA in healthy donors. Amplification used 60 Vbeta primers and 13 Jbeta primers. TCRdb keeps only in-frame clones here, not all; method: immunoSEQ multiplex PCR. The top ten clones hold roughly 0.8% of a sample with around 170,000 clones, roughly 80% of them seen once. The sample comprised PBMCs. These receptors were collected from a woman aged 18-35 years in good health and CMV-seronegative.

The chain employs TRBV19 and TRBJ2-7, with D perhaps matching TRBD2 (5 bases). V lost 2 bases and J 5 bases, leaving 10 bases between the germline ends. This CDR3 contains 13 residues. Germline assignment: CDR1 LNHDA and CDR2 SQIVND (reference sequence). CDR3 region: CASSISGSHEQYF. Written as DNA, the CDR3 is TGTGCCAGTAGTATATCGGGGTCCCACGAGCAGTACTTC.

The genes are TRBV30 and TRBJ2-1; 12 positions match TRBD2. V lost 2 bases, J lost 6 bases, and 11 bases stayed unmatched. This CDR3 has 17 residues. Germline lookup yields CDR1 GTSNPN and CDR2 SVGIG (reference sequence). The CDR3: CAWSWGRTSGTSNEQFF. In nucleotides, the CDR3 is TGTGCCTGGAGTTGGGGGCGGACTAGCGGGACCAGCAATGAGCAGTTCTTC.

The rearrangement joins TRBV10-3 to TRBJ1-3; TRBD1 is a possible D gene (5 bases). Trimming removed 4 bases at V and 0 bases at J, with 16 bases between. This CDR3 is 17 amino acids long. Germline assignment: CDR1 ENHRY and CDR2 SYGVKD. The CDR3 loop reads CAISGAAGPSSGNTIYF. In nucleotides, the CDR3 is TGTGCCATCAGTGGGGCTGCAGGGCCGAGCTCTGGAAACACCATATATTTT.

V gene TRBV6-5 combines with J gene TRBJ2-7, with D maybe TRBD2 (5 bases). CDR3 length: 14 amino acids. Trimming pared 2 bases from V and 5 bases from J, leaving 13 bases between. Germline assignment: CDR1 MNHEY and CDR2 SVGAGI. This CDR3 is CASSYGGSLHEQYF. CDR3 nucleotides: TGTGCCAGCAGTTACGGTGGGAGTCTCCACGAGCAGTACTTC.

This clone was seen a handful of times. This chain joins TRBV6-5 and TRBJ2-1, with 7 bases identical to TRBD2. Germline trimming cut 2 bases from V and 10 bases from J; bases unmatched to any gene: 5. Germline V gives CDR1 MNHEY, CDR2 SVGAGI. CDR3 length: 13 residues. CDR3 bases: TGTGCCAGCAGTTACCCCACTAGCGAGGAGCAGTTCTTC. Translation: CASSYPTSEEQFF.

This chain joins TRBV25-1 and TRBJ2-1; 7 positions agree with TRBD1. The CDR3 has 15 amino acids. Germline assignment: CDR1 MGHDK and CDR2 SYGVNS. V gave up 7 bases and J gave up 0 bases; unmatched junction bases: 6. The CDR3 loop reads CASKRQGVSYNEQFF. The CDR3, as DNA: TGTGCCAGCAAACGACAGGGAGTCTCCTACAATGAGCAGTTCTTC.

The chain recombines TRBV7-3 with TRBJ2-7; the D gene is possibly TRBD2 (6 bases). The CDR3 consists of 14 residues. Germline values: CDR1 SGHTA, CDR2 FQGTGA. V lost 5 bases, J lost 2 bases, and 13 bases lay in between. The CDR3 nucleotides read TGTGCCAGCAGCCCGGACGGACTACCCTACGAGCAGTACTTC. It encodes CASSPDGLPYEQYF.

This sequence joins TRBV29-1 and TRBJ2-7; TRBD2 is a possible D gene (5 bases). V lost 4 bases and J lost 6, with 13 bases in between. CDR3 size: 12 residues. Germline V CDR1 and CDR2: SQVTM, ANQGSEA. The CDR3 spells CSVVGIDSEQYF. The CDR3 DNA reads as TGCAGCGTTGTCGGGATTGACTCCGAGCAGTACTTC.

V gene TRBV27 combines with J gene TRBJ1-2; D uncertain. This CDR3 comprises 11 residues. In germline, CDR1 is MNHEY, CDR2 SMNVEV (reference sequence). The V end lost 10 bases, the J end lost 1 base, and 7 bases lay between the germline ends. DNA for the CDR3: TGTGCCACCTCTAATAACTATGGCTACACCTTC. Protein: CATSNNYGYTF.

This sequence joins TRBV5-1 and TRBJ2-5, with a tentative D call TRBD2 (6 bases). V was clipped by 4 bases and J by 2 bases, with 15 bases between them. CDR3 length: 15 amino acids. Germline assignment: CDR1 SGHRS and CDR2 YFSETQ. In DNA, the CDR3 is TGCGCCAGCAGCGGCCCTGGTGGGGGGCAAGAGACCCAGTACTTC. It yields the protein CASSGPGGGQETQYF.

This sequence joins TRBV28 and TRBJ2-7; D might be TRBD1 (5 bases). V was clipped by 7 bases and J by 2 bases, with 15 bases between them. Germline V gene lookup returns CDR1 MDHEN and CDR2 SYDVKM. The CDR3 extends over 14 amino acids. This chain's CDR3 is CASKPEDTTYEQYF. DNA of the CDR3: TGTGCCAGCAAGCCTGAGGACACGACCTACGAGCAGTACTTC.

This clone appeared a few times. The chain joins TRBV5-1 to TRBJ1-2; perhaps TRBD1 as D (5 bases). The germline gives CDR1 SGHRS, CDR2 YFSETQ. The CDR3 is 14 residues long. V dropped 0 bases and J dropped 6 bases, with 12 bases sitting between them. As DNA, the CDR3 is TGCGCCAGCAGCTTGGTAGGGCAGGGCGATGGCTACACCTTC. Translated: CASSLVGQGDGYTF.

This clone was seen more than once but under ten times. CDR3 protein: CASSGTVGDTEAFF. CDR3 bases: TGTGCCAGCAGTGGCACAGTAGGGGACACTGAAGCTTTCTTT. The chain employs TRBV6-1 and TRBJ1-1; weak D call: TRBD1 (5 bases). CDR1 and CDR2 (germline): MNHNS, SASEGT. Trimming removed 4 bases at V and 3 bases at J, with 12 bases between. The CDR3 covers 14 residues.

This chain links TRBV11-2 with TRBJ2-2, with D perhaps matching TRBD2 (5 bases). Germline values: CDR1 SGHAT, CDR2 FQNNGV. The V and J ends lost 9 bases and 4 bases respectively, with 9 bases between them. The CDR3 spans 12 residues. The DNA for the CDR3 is TGTGCCAGTCCTAGCCCCACCGGGGAGCTGTTTTTT. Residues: CASPSPTGELFF. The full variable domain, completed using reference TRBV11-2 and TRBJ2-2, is EAGVAQSPRYKIIEKRQSVAFWCNPISGHATLYWYQQILGQGPKLLIQFQNNGVVDDSQLPKDRFSAERLKGVDSTLKIQPAKLEDSAVYLCASPSPTGELFFGEGSRLTVL.